These 8 T cell receptor beta chains came from one sample sequenced in a study of PD-1 blockade in classical Hodgkin lymphoma. Every patient experienced relapse after autologous stem cell transplantation, and brentuximab vedotin exposure varied. The study purified CD4+ T cells from thawed PBMCs using magnetic negative selection. Profiling relied on immunoSEQ multiplex PCR, and the TCRdb table lists in-frame clones only, not all of them. The table lists 30,000 to 35,000 clones, around 90% of them singletons. Sample: CD4+ T cells from blood, taken at baseline. These receptors were collected from a human donor with classical Hodgkin lymphoma.

V is TRBV2 and J is TRBJ1-1, with 9 bases identical to TRBD1. The CDR3 consists of 14 residues. The germline gives CDR1 SNHLY, CDR2 FYNNEI. The J segment lost 7 bases and the V segment lost 4 bases, leaving 7 bases of the junction unmatched. The CDR3 sequence is CASSARTGVGEAFF. In DNA form, the CDR3 reads TGTGCCAGCAGTGCCCGGACAGGGGTCGGTGAAGCTTTCTTT.

The genes are TRBV29-1 and TRBJ1-1; unclear D gene. CDR1 SQVTM and CDR2 ANQGSEA come from the germline V gene. The CDR3 is made up of 14 amino acids. The germline V and J ends were trimmed by 6 bases and 0 bases, with 14 bases remaining between them. The CDR3 DNA sequence: TGCAGCGTCCAGACCGACGCGCTGAACACTGAAGCTTTCTTT. Encoded protein: CSVQTDALNTEAFF.

This clone was counted a single time. The V call is TRBV9, the J call TRBJ1-2; 7 bases are shared with TRBD1. The CDR3 sequence is 14 residues long. The V gene end was trimmed by 0 bases and the J gene end by 4 bases; junction bases not matched to a gene: 3. The germline V gene encodes CDR1 SGDLS and CDR2 YYNGEE. The CDR3 DNA follows: TGTGCCAGCAGCGTAGAAGGGGGCTTCTATGGCTACACCTTC. Translation gives CASSVEGGFYGYTF.

V and J are TRBV4-2 and TRBJ2-2, with 7 bases matching TRBD1. This CDR3 contains 15 residues. Germline CDR1 LGHNA, CDR2 YNFKEQ. After removal of 5 bases from V and 5 bases from J, the junction contained 8 bases not matched to a gene. For the CDR3, the DNA is TGTGCCAGCAGCGCACGCAGGGGACAGACCGGGGAGCTGTTTTTT. It specifies CASSARRGQTGELFF.

This clone was seen only once. The V gene is TRBV6-6, the J gene TRBJ2-1; possibly TRBD1 for D (5 bases). CDR1 and CDR2 from the germline V gene are MNHNY and SVGAGI (reference sequence). With 6 bases removed from V and 0 bases from J, the gap between germline ends came to 15 bases. CDR3 length: 16 residues. DNA for the CDR3: TGTGCCAGCAGGGCGCTAGGGGCCAGCTCCTACAATGAGCAGTTCTTC. Its protein is CASRALGASSYNEQFF.

This rearrangement joins TRBV19 to TRBJ1-5, with 10 nucleotides matching TRBD1. V was clipped by 7 bases and J by 6 bases; unmatched bases: 9. Germline CDR1 LNHDA, CDR2 SQIVND (reference sequence). CDR3 length equals 15 residues. The CDR3 is CASTRDRGASQPQHF. CDR3 bases: TGTGCCAGTACCCGGGACAGGGGAGCGAGTCAGCCCCAGCATTTT.

This chain links TRBV30 with TRBJ2-7; 10 positions agree with TRBD1. V shed 3 bases and J 5 bases; nucleotides not matched to a gene: 7. This CDR3 has 14 residues. The germline V gene encodes CDR1 GTSNPN and CDR2 SVGIG (reference sequence). CDR3 sequence: CAWRGDRGFHEQYF. The CDR3 DNA reads TGTGCCTGGAGGGGGGACAGGGGATTTCACGAGCAGTACTTC.

The chain has TRBV5-5 and TRBJ1-6; D is undetermined. This CDR3 is 13 amino acids long. The V gene's germline CDR1 is SGHKS and CDR2 YYEKEE (reference sequence). Trimming removed 2 bases from V and 8 bases from J, with 8 bases in between. The CDR3 is CASSFKLDSPLHF. The DNA of the CDR3 is TGTGCCAGCAGCTTTAAGCTCGATTCACCCCTCCACTTT.